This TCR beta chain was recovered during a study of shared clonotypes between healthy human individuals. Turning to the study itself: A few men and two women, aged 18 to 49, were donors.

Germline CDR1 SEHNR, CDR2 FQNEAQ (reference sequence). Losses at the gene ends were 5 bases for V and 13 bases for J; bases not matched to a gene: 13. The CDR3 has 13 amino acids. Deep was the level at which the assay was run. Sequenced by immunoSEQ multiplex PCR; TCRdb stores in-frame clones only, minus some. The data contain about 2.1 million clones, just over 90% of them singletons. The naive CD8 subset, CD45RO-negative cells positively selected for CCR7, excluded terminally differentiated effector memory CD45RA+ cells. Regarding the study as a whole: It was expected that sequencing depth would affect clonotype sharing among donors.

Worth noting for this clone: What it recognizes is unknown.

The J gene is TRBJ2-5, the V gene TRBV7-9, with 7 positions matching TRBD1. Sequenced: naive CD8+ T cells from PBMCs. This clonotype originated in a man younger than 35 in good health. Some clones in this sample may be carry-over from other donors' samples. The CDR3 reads CASSPGTDHLRYF. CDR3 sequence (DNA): TGTGCCAGCAGCCCGGGGACAGACCATTTACGGTACTTC.